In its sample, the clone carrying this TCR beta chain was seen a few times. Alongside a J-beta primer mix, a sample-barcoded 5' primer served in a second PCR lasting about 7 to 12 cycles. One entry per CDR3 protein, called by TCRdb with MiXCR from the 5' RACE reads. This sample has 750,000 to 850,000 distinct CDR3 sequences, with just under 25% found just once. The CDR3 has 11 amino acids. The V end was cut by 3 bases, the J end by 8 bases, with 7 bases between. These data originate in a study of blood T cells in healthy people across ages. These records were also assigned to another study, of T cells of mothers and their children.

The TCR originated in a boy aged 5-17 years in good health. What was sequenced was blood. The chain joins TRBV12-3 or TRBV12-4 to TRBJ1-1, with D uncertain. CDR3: CASSLRSEAFF. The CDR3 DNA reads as TGTGCCAGCAGTTTGCGATCCGAAGCTTTCTTT.